What follows are 6 T cell receptor beta chains derived from one specimen sequenced in a study of T cell responses to AZD1222 COVID-19 vaccine. Sequencing was performed with immunoSEQ multiplex PCR; in TCRdb, only in-frame clones are kept and a portion is missing. The table lists about 140,000 clones, approximately 92% of them singletons. This sample comprised peripheral blood, obtained on day 0 of AZD1222 vaccination. These receptors were collected from an adult in good health.

The chain has TRBV10-2 and TRBJ2-1; 9 nucleotides agree with TRBD1. V was pared by 7 bases and J by 7 bases, with 5 bases of the junction left unmatched. CDR3 size: 13 residues. The germline V gene encodes CDR1 WSHSY and CDR2 SAAADI. CDR3 sequence: CASKPGQGNEQFF. The CDR3 coding sequence is TGCGCCAGCAAGCCGGGACAGGGAAATGAGCAGTTCTTC.

The chain links TRBV7-8 to TRBJ1-5; no clear D. V lost 2 bases, J lost 5 bases, and 19 bases lay in between. The CDR3 has 17 residues. CDR1 and CDR2 from the germline V gene are SGHVS and FQNEAQ. CDR3 nucleotides: TGTGCCAGCAGCTTACGACTAACCCCGGAGGGCGATCAGCCCCAGCATTTT. Encoded protein: CASSLRLTPEGDQPQHF.

This clone has just one count. V is TRBV19 and J is TRBJ2-7, with 7 bases aligning to TRBD2. CDR3 length: 14 residues. CDR1 LNHDA and CDR2 SQIVND come from the germline V gene (reference sequence). V shed 3 bases and J 6 bases; nucleotides not matched to a gene: 8. CDR3 DNA: TGTGCCAGTAGTATGGAGGGAGGGGTTGGCGAGCAGTACTTC. Residues: CASSMEGGVGEQYF.

The chain joins TRBV19 to TRBJ1-3; D is ambiguous. V shed 3 bases and J shed 1 base, with 7 bases lying between them. Germline V gene sequence: CDR1 LNHDA, CDR2 SQIVND (reference sequence). The CDR3 loop spans 14 amino acids. This CDR3 is CASSISGSGNTIYF. Written as DNA, the CDR3 is TGTGCCAGTAGTATTTCGGGGTCTGGAAACACCATATATTTT.

The gene calls are TRBV7-9 and TRBJ1-2; 9 nucleotides agree with TRBD1. The germline gives CDR1 SEHNR, CDR2 FQNEAQ (reference sequence). There are 17 residues in the CDR3. J was trimmed by 6 bases and V by 4 bases; bases with no gene match: 15. The CDR3 here is CASSSSTGTGRMDGYTF. CDR3 DNA sequence: TGTGCCAGCAGCTCGAGTACCGGGACAGGGCGTATGGATGGCTACACCTTC.

J is TRBJ1-6 and V is TRBV27; 9 positions match TRBD1. The trim removed 5 bases at V and 15 bases at J, leaving 5 bases unmatched. The CDR3 totals 12 residues. Germline CDR1 reads MNHEY; CDR2 reads SMNVEV (reference sequence). This CDR3 is CASSLTGGLLHF. CDR3 sequence (DNA): TGTGCCAGCAGTCTGACAGGGGGTCTCCTCCACTTT.